Below, one TCR beta chain is given with its context. Its antigen is still unknown. Base-call qualities are not available, and no considerably larger clone is one nucleotide away. This entry belongs to a study of T-cell reconstitution after alpha-beta-depleted transplantation in children (dated by TCRdb to the mid-2010s). For the wider study: Using TCR repertoire profiling, the study followed T-cell immune reconstitution in a quantitative way in children after TCRalphabeta/CD19-depleted allogeneic hematopoietic cell transplantation.

The library relied on PCR. The data were produced on an Illumina HiSeq 2500. TCR libraries were prepared with molecular barcoding, using unique molecular identifiers to normalize TCRbeta repertoire quantification. TCRdb's own reprocessing of the public reads used fastp at Q25 and MiXCR and kept productive beta chains. Rows with one shared CDR3 protein collapse into an entry with the most common genes and DNA. The table for this sample lists 450,000 to 550,000 distinct CDR3 sequences; about an eighth of them were counted only once. The ten largest clonotypes hold around 15% of the sample. Taken with the paper, the label for treatment or condition translates to: allogeneic hematopoietic cell transplantation with graft depleted of TCRalphabeta T cells and CD19 B cells. TCRalphabeta/CD19-depleted allogeneic hematopoietic cell grafts were given to the transplant recipients, all of whom were children. Summary of the overall study and its limitations: In some patients, high TCRbeta diversity at day 60 was attributed to recipient T cells and intrathymic progenitors that had survived conditioning. Over the following months the frequencies of hyperexpanded clones went down, and after one year T-cell counts and TCRbeta diversity were mostly credited to newly produced T cells. The apparently early alphabetaT-cell count recovery about two months after transplant was reportedly dependent on only several hundred rapidly expanded clones derived from non-depleted graft cells.

Trimming removed 5 bases from V and 5 bases from J; the gene matches leave 8 bases unexplained. The CDR3 sequence holds 15 residues, the cysteine and phenylalanine included. Only the CDR3 DNA is retained, 45 bases long and in frame from the first base. Sequences MDHEN (CDR1) and SYDVKM (CDR2) are obtained from the germline V gene. The sample was PBMCs, mostly from graft donor cells, taken 180 days after TCRalphabeta/CD19-depleted stem cell transplant. The clonotype was recovered from a female patient aged 2-15 years who had a stem cell transplant for aplastic anemia, so the T cells may come from the graft donor. Recombination connected TRBV28 to TRBJ1-4; 7 middle bases align to TRBD1. Here the CDR3 is given as CASSPPAGGNEKLFF. The DNA sequence is as follows: TGTGCCAGCAGTCCCCCGGCAGGGGGAAATGAAAAACTGTTTTTT.